This TCR beta chain was captured in a study of regulatory T cells in long-lasting Graves disease. Study at large: The study counted Graves' disease as persistent given over 5 years of antithyroid drugs and positive TSH receptor antibodies.

Trimming took off 8 bases at V and 3 bases at J, with 16 bases between the two ends. Germline lookup yields CDR1 MNHNS and CDR2 SASEGT. The CDR3 runs to 14 residues. Ten or more counts support this clonotype. The antigen is undetermined. Time point indicated: persistent/refractory GD, antithyroid drugs over 5 years with positive TRAb. Isolated PBMC RNA provided the starting material for the TCR library. Roughly 10 milliliters of peripheral blood were taken and placed in EDTA tubes. With iRepertoire HTBI primers and Arm-PCR of CDR3 regions, TCR beta libraries were built. TCRdb independently ran MiXCR on the multiplex PCR reads; one entry per CDR3 protein. The data hold roughly 500,000 distinct CDR3 sequences, with more than 20% observed a single time. General study results and limits: Public clonotype sharing was higher in persistent than newly diagnosed patients. Segments TRBV28, TRBJ1-2 and TRBJ2-5 showed preferential usage in persistent disease.

The genes are TRBV6-1 and TRBJ1-1, with a tentative D call TRBD1 (5 bases). This receptor was taken from a female donor with Graves disease. The source was peripheral blood mononuclear cells (PBMCs), collected when the disease was refractory, from a patient treated with antithyroid drugs. CDR3 sequence reads: CASQEGFTDTEAFF. DNA for the CDR3: TGTGCCAGCCAGGAGGGGTTTACGGACACTGAAGCTTTCTTT.